The source of this T cell receptor beta chain is a study of monozygotic twins with inflammatory bowel disease. Study results and caveats: Relative clonotype sharing with others was diminished in IBD patients versus healthy twins, particularly with disease activity.

Per the germline V gene, CDR1 is LGHDT and CDR2 is YNNKEL (reference sequence). The CDR3 has 13 residues. TCRdb reprocessed the 5' RACE reads and keeps a single row for each CDR3 protein, giving no DNA. The listing contains around 410,000 distinct CDR3 sequences. About this clonotype itself: Its cognate antigen is unknown.

The sequencing sample was made of blood. This TCR derives from a human donor with ulcerative colitis or Crohn's disease, or a healthy co-twin of an affected twin (not recorded which). The V gene is TRBV3-1, the J gene TRBJ1-2. CDR3 region: CASSVGTARGYTF.